This is a list of T cell receptor beta chains from one sample in a study of blood T cell repertoires in COVID-19. Sequencing used immunoSEQ multiplex PCR; TCRdb keeps in-frame clones, though not all of them. The sample includes about 39,000 clones, around 79% of them seen just once. The sequenced material came from peripheral blood. These receptors originate from a man between 70 and 80 years old with acute or convalescent COVID-19. The CDR3 runs from the conserved cysteine through the conserved F or W. A D gene is named only where the DNA matches it firmly. Expanded clones get a size class; other rows say once, few or many, or leave the size out.

CDR3 length: 13; V gene: TRBV18; D gene: NA; clone size: NA; J gene: TRBJ1-5; CDR3 DNA: TGTGCCAGCTCGGGGGGTCCCAATCAGCCCCAGCATTTT; CDR3 protein: CASSGGPNQPQHF
CDR3 length: 16; V gene: TRBV6-1; D gene: NA; clone size: few; J gene: TRBJ2-5; CDR3 DNA: TGTGCCAGCAGTGAGCAGGGGAGCGGGATGAGAGAGACCCAGTACTTC; CDR3 protein: CASSEQGSGMRETQYF
CDR3 length: 15; V gene: TRBV5-1; D gene: TRBD1; clone size: NA; J gene: TRBJ2-1; CDR3 DNA: TGCGCCAGCAGCTTGAGGGGACAGGTGTTTAATGAGCAGTTCTTC; CDR3 protein: CASSLRGQVFNEQFF
CDR3 length: 13; V gene: TRBV28; D gene: TRBD2; clone size: NA; J gene: TRBJ2-7; CDR3 DNA: TGTGCCAGCAGGAGCGGGGTTACCTACGAGCAGTACTTC; CDR3 protein: CASRSGVTYEQYF
CDR3 length: 12; V gene: TRBV6-5; D gene: NA; clone size: NA; J gene: TRBJ1-3; CDR3 DNA: TGTGCCAGCAGAACGGCTGGAAACACCATATATTTT; CDR3 protein: CASRTAGNTIYF
CDR3 length: 14; V gene: TRBV15; D gene: TRBD1; clone size: NA; J gene: TRBJ1-5; CDR3 DNA: TGTGCCACCAGCGGCAGGGGGAGCAATCAGCCCCAGCATTTT; CDR3 protein: CATSGRGSNQPQHF
CDR3 length: 14; V gene: TRBV11-2; D gene: TRBD2; clone size: once; J gene: TRBJ2-7; CDR3 DNA: TGTGCCAGCAGTGAGGTACTAGCGACCTACGAGCAGTACTTC; CDR3 protein: CASSEVLATYEQYF
CDR3 length: 16; V gene: TRBV3-1/TRBV3-2; D gene: NA; clone size: NA; J gene: TRBJ2-5; CDR3 DNA: TGTGCCAGCAGCCACCGACCCTCAGGGGTGGTAGGGACCCAGTACTTC; CDR3 protein: CASSHRPSGVVGTQYF
CDR3 length: 17; V gene: TRBV6-2/TRBV6-3; D gene: TRBD1; clone size: NA; J gene: TRBJ2-1; CDR3 DNA: TGTGCCAGCAGTCCCCACGCCCCGGGACAGGGAAACAATGAGCAGTTCTTC; CDR3 protein: CASSPHAPGQGNNEQFF
CDR3 length: 13; V gene: TRBV29-1; D gene: NA; clone size: NA; J gene: TRBJ1-5; CDR3 DNA: TGCAGCGTTGGAGGATCGGCCGAGCAGCCCCAGCATTTT; CDR3 protein: CSVGGSAEQPQHF
CDR3 length: 16; V gene: TRBV5-4; D gene: TRBD1; clone size: NA; J gene: TRBJ2-4; CDR3 DNA: TGTGCCAGCAGCCGCGGACAGGGGATAGCCAAAAACATTCAGTACTTC; CDR3 protein: CASSRGQGIAKNIQYF
CDR3 length: 16; V gene: TRBV11-2; D gene: TRBD1; clone size: NA; J gene: TRBJ2-5; CDR3 DNA: TGTGCCAGCAGCTGGGACAGAAAAAAGTACCAAGAGACCCAGTACTTC; CDR3 protein: CASSWDRKKYQETQYF
CDR3 length: 19; V gene: TRBV6-2/TRBV6-3; D gene: TRBD2; clone size: NA; J gene: TRBJ2-7; CDR3 DNA: TGTGCCAGCAGTTACTCTTTAATACCGGGACTAGCGGGGGCCTACGAGCAGTACTTC; CDR3 protein: CASSYSLIPGLAGAYEQYF
CDR3 length: 15; V gene: TRBV14; D gene: TRBD1; clone size: NA; J gene: TRBJ1-4; CDR3 DNA: TGTGCCAGCAGCCAAGACGGGACAGCTAGCGAAAAACTGTTTTTT; CDR3 protein: CASSQDGTASEKLFF
CDR3 length: 14; V gene: TRBV24-1; D gene: NA; clone size: NA; J gene: TRBJ2-6; CDR3 DNA: TGTGCCACCAGTGGGCAGGAAGGGGCCAACGTCCTGACTTTC; CDR3 protein: CATSGQEGANVLTF
CDR3 length: 16; V gene: TRBV5-1; D gene: TRBD2; clone size: NA; J gene: TRBJ2-1; CDR3 DNA: TGCGCCAGCAGCTTGGCGGCTAGCGGACCTTACAATGAGCAGTTCTTC; CDR3 protein: CASSLAASGPYNEQFF
CDR3 length: 15; V gene: TRBV3-1/TRBV3-2; D gene: NA; clone size: NA; J gene: TRBJ2-7; CDR3 DNA: TGTGCCAGCAGCCAAGAGGGGGGCGGCAGGGGGTCCCAGTACTTC; CDR3 protein: CASSQEGGGRGSQYF
CDR3 length: 15; V gene: TRBV20-1; D gene: TRBD2; clone size: NA; J gene: TRBJ2-1; CDR3 DNA: TGCAGTGCTAGTCCACTAGCGGGAGGGTTAAATGAGCAGTTCTTC; CDR3 protein: CSASPLAGGLNEQFF
CDR3 length: 14; V gene: TRBV29-1; D gene: TRBD1; clone size: NA; J gene: TRBJ2-1; CDR3 DNA: TGCAGCGTTGTTCCGGGACAGGGAGAAGATGAGCAGTTCTTC; CDR3 protein: CSVVPGQGEDEQFF
CDR3 length: 17; V gene: TRBV23-1; D gene: TRBD1; clone size: NA; J gene: TRBJ2-1; CDR3 DNA: TGCGCCAGCAGTCCTTACCGGGACAGAAGCTCCTACAATGAGCAGTTCTTC; CDR3 protein: CASSPYRDRSSYNEQFF
CDR3 length: 17; V gene: TRBV7-8; D gene: NA; clone size: few; J gene: TRBJ1-5; CDR3 DNA: TGTGCCAGCAGCTTAGCGGGGGGGCAGAATAGCAATCAGCCCCAGCATTTT; CDR3 protein: CASSLAGGQNSNQPQHF
CDR3 length: 13; V gene: TRBV5-1; D gene: TRBD1; clone size: NA; J gene: TRBJ1-1; CDR3 DNA: TGCGCCAGCAGACCTATGGGACAGGGTGAAGCTTTCTTT; CDR3 protein: CASRPMGQGEAFF
CDR3 length: 15; V gene: TRBV6-5; D gene: NA; clone size: NA; J gene: TRBJ1-2; CDR3 DNA: TGTGCCAGCAGAGCCCCTACAGGGCTTAACTATGGCTACACCTTC; CDR3 protein: CASRAPTGLNYGYTF
CDR3 length: 13; V gene: TRBV3-1/TRBV3-2; D gene: NA; clone size: NA; J gene: TRBJ1-5; CDR3 DNA: TGTGCCAGCAGCTTAGGGGTTATCCAGCCCCAGCATTTT; CDR3 protein: CASSLGVIQPQHF
CDR3 length: 15; V gene: TRBV6-1; D gene: TRBD1; clone size: once; J gene: TRBJ1-2; CDR3 DNA: TGTGCCAGCAGTGAAGGACAGGGGGAAATCTATGGCTACACCTTC; CDR3 protein: CASSEGQGEIYGYTF
CDR3 length: 16; V gene: TRBV2; D gene: NA; clone size: NA; J gene: TRBJ1-5; CDR3 DNA: TGTGCCAGCAGCTCCCGCGAATATGACACCTCTCAGCCCCAGCATTTT; CDR3 protein: CASSSREYDTSQPQHF
CDR3 length: 13; V gene: TRBV19; D gene: TRBD1; clone size: NA; J gene: TRBJ1-2; CDR3 DNA: TGTGCCAGTACCCCATCGACAGGGTCTGGCTACACCTTC; CDR3 protein: CASTPSTGSGYTF
CDR3 length: 14; V gene: TRBV24-1; D gene: NA; clone size: NA; J gene: TRBJ1-1; CDR3 DNA: TGTGCCACCAGTGGGGCCGGATCCCGACCCAAAGCTTTCTTT; CDR3 protein: CATSGAGSRPKAFF
CDR3 length: 13; V gene: TRBV29-1; D gene: NA; clone size: NA; J gene: TRBJ1-1; CDR3 DNA: TGCAGCGTTGAGCGGGACGCGCCCACTGAAGCTTTCTTT; CDR3 protein: CSVERDAPTEAFF
CDR3 length: 15; V gene: TRBV9; D gene: NA; clone size: NA; J gene: TRBJ2-5; CDR3 DNA: TGTGCCAGCAGTCCCCTCGGGGGGCTCGGAGAGACCCAGTACTTC; CDR3 protein: CASSPLGGLGETQYF
CDR3 length: 15; V gene: TRBV28; D gene: NA; clone size: NA; J gene: TRBJ1-5; CDR3 DNA: TGTGCCAGCAACACACAGGGTTTTGGCAATCAGCCCCAGCATTTT; CDR3 protein: CASNTQGFGNQPQHF
CDR3 length: 11; V gene: TRBV29-1; D gene: NA; clone size: NA; J gene: TRBJ2-1; CDR3 DNA: TGCAGCGTTGAAGATCCTAGTGAGCAGTTCTTC; CDR3 protein: CSVEDPSEQFF
CDR3 length: 13; V gene: TRBV11-2; D gene: NA; clone size: few; J gene: TRBJ2-7; CDR3 DNA: TGTGCCAGCAGCTTTCCTAGCTCCTACGAGCAGTACTTC; CDR3 protein: CASSFPSSYEQYF
CDR3 length: 15; V gene: TRBV7-3; D gene: NA; clone size: NA; J gene: TRBJ1-1; CDR3 DNA: TGTGCCAGCAGCTTTCAAGGGGGAACGAACACTGAAGCTTTCTTT; CDR3 protein: CASSFQGGTNTEAFF
CDR3 length: 15; V gene: TRBV14; D gene: NA; clone size: NA; J gene: TRBJ1-3; CDR3 DNA: TGTGCCAGCAGCCCACAGGGTCTTTCAGGAAACACCATATATTTT; CDR3 protein: CASSPQGLSGNTIYF
CDR3 length: 13; V gene: TRBV29-1; D gene: TRBD2; clone size: NA; J gene: TRBJ2-2; CDR3 DNA: TGCAGCGTCGGGACTAGCGGCACCGGGGAGCTGTTTTTT; CDR3 protein: CSVGTSGTGELFF
CDR3 length: 16; V gene: TRBV5-1; D gene: NA; clone size: NA; J gene: TRBJ2-1; CDR3 DNA: TGCGCCAGCAGTTTTGATTTACAGCTCTCCTTCGATGAGCAGTTCTTC; CDR3 protein: CASSFDLQLSFDEQFF
CDR3 length: 11; V gene: TRBV12-3/TRBV12-4; D gene: NA; clone size: NA; J gene: TRBJ2-1; CDR3 DNA: TGTGCCAGCAACCTAGCATATGAGCAGTTCTTC; CDR3 protein: CASNLAYEQFF
CDR3 length: 14; V gene: TRBV27; D gene: TRBD1; clone size: NA; J gene: TRBJ1-2; CDR3 DNA: TGTGCCAGCAGTCCGGGACAGGGGGTCTATGGCTACACCTTC; CDR3 protein: CASSPGQGVYGYTF
CDR3 length: 14; V gene: TRBV15; D gene: TRBD1; clone size: NA; J gene: TRBJ1-4; CDR3 DNA: TGTGCCACCAGCAGAGACAGGGGGGCTGAAAAACTGTTTTTT; CDR3 protein: CATSRDRGAEKLFF